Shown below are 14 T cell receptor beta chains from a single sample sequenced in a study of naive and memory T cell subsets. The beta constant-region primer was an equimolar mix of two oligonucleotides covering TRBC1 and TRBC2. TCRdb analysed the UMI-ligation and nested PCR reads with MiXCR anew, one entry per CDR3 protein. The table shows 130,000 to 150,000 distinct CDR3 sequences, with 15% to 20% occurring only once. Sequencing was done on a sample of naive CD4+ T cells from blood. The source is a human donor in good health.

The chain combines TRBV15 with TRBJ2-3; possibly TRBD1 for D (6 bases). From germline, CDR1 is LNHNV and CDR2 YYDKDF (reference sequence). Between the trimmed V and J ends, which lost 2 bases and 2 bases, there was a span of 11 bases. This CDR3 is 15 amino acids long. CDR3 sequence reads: CATSRSQGNTDTQYF. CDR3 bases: TGTGCCACCAGCAGATCGCAGGGGAACACAGATACGCAGTATTTT.

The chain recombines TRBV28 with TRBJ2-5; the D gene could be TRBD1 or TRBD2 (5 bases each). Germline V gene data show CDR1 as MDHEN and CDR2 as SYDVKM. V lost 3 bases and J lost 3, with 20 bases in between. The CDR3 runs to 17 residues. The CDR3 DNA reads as TGTGCCAGCAGTTTTGCCTGGGACGAGAGATGGAAAGAGACCCAGTACTTC. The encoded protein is CASSFAWDERWKETQYF.

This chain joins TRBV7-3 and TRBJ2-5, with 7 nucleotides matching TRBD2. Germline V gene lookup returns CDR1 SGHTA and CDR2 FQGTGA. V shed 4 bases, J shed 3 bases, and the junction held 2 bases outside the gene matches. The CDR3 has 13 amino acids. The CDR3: CASSSGTKETQYF. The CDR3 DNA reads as TGTGCCAGCAGCTCCGGGACTAAAGAGACCCAGTACTTC.

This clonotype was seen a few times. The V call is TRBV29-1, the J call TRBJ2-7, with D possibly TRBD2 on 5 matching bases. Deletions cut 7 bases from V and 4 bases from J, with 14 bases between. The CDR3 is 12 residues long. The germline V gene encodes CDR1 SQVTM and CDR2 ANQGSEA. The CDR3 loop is CSAGPSGYEQYF. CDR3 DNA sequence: TGCAGCGCCGGTCCCTCGGGATACGAGCAGTACTTC.

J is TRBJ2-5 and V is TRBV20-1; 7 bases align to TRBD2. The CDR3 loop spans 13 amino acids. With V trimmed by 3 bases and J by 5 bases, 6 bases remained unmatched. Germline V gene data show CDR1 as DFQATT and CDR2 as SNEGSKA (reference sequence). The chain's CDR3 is CSASSGRVETQYF. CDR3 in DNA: TGCAGTGCTAGTTCAGGGAGGGTGGAGACCCAGTACTTC.

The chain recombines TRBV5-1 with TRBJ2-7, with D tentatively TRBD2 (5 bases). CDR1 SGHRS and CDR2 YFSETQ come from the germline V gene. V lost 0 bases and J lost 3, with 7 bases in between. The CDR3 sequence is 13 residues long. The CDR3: CASSLDGVYEQYF. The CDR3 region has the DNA TGCGCCAGCAGCTTGGACGGGGTCTACGAGCAGTACTTC.

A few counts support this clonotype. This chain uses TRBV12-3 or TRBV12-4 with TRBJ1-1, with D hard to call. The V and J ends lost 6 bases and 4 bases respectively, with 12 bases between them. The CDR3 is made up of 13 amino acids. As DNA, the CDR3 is TGTGCCAGCAGCCTCCGTTGGGGCACTGAAGCTTTCTTT. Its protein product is CASSLRWGTEAFF.

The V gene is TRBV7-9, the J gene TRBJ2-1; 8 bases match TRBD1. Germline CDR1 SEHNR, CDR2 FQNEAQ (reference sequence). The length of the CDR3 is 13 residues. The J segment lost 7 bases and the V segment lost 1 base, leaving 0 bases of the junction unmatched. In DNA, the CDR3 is TGTGCCAGCAGCTTAGGACAGGGGAATGAGCAGTTCTTC. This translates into CASSLGQGNEQFF.

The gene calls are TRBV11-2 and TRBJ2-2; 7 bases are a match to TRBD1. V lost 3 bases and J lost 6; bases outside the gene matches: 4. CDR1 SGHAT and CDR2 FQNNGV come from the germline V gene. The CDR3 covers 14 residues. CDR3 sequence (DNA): TGTGCCAGCAGCTTGACAGGGAAGTCCGGGGAGCTGTTTTTT. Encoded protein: CASSLTGKSGELFF.

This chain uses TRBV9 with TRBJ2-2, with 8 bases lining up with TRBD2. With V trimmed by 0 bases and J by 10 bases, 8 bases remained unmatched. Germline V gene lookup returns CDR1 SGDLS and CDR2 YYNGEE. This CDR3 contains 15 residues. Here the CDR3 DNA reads TGTGCCAGCAGCGTAGACGGGAGGGCCAGTTTGGAGCTGTTTTTT. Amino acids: CASSVDGRASLELFF.

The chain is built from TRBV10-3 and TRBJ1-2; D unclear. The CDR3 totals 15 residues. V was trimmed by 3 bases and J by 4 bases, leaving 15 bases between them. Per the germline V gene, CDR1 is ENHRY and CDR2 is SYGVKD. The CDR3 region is CAISDQIGQSYGYTF. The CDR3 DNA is TGTGCCATCAGTGATCAAATTGGGCAGTCCTATGGCTACACCTTC.

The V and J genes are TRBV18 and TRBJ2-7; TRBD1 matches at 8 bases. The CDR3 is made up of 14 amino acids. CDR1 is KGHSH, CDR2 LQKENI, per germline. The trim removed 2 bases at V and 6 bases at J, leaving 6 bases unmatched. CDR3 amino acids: CASSPGQGRGEQYF. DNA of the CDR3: TGTGCCAGCTCACCAGGACAGGGAAGGGGCGAGCAGTACTTC.

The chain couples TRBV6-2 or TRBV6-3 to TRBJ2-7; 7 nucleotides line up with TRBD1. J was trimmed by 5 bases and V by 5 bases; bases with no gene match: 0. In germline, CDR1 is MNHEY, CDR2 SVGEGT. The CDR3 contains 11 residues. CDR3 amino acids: CASSQGDEQYF. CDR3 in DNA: TGTGCCAGCAGTCAGGGGGACGAGCAGTACTTC.

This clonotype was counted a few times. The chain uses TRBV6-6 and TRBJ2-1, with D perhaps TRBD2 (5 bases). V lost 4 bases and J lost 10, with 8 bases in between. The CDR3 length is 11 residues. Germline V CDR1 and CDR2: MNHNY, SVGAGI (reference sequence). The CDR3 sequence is CASSSPGEQFF. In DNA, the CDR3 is TGTGCCAGCAGTTCTCCGGGGGAGCAGTTCTTC.